The clone carrying this T cell receptor (beta chain) was picked up many times. Its antigen is not identified. Amplification yielded TCR beta CDR3 regions, with RNA transcripts as the source. Researchers ran a first-round RT-PCR on the TCR CDR3 using the HTBI primer set. TCRdb recomputed calls from the multiplex PCR reads with MiXCR, one row per CDR3 protein. The profile shows about 380,000 distinct CDR3 sequences, about 18% of them singletons. Trimming removed 1 base from V and 2 bases from J, with 8 bases in between. The CDR3 is 14 amino acids. Germline loops: CDR1 LGHDT, CDR2 YNNKEL (reference sequence). Extraction of PBMCs used 10 ml of fresh peripheral blood. This entry belongs to a study of T cells in Graves' hyperthyroidism and ophthalmopathy. The study's findings and limits: For ophthalmopathy, model prediction preceded onset by a median roughly 5.9 months.

Input material: blood. The receptor comes from a man aged 18-30 years with Graves' ophthalmopathy. V is TRBV3-1 and J is TRBJ1-1; D ambiguous. CDR3 amino acids: CASSQGEDNTEAFF. In nucleotides, the CDR3 is TGTGCCAGCAGCCAAGGCGAAGACAACACTGAAGCTTTCTTT.